Described below is a single T cell receptor beta chain sequence and its context. The sample belongs to a study of blood T cell repertoires in COVID-19. The protocol was immunoSEQ multiplex PCR, while the TCRdb copy is restricted to in-frame clones and leaves out a portion. The sample has 100,000 to 120,000 clones, 75% to 90% seen once. The sequenced material came from peripheral blood. This TCR was sampled from a human donor in a cohort sampled during active COVID-19.

This CDR3 reads CASRTGTVTGELFF. The DNA of the CDR3 is TGTGCCAGTAGAACCGGGACAGTCACCGGGGAGCTGTTTTTT. The chain carries TRBV19 and TRBJ2-2, with 7 bases fitting TRBD1. The germline V gene has CDR1 LNHDA and CDR2 SQIVND (reference sequence). The CDR3 length is 14 residues. J gave up 4 bases and V 6 bases, and 5 bases lay outside the gene matches.